This is a list of T cell receptor beta chains from one sample in a study of blood T cell repertoires in COVID-19. Generated by immunoSEQ multiplex PCR, the TCRdb table keeps only in-frame clones and is missing some. The sample carries about 210,000 clones, more than 75% recorded once. Sequenced material: peripheral blood. Source of these receptors: a human donor in a cohort sampled during active COVID-19. CDR3s include the opening cysteine and the closing phenylalanine or tryptophan. The D gene is left open where the match is weak. For some rows the clone size is stated as once, few or many, or as a class when expanded; others skip it.

TRBJ2-2 | NA | TRBV28 | NA | CASRALLVTGELFF | TGTGCCAGCAGAGCCTTGCTGGTCACCGGGGAGCTGTTTTTT
TRBJ1-2 | NA | TRBV29-1 | TRBD1 | CSGSRGEGYTF | TGCAGCGGATCCAGGGGGGAGGGCTACACCTTC
TRBJ2-5 | few | TRBV7-3 | TRBD1 | CASSQGQQETQYF | TGTGCCAGCAGCCAGGGACAGCAAGAGACCCAGTACTTC
TRBJ2-1 | few | TRBV7-8 | TRBD2 | CASTREGEQFF | TGTGCCAGCACCCGGGAGGGTGAGCAGTTCTTC
TRBJ1-4 | NA | TRBV5-4 | NA | CASSPMGGTNEKLFF | TGTGCCAGCAGCCCAATGGGGGGGACTAATGAAAAACTGTTTTTT
TRBJ2-7 | few | TRBV19 | NA | CASSIFGLREQYF | TGTGCCAGTAGTATTTTCGGACTCAGGGAGCAGTACTTC
TRBJ2-1 | NA | TRBV27 | NA | CASSLGGPNEQFF | TGTGCCAGCAGTTTAGGAGGTCCGAATGAGCAGTTCTTC
TRBJ2-6 | few | TRBV2 | NA | CASARPQGPGANVLTF | TGTGCCAGCGCACGTCCTCAGGGGCCTGGGGCCAACGTCCTGACTTTC
TRBJ1-5 | few | TRBV25-1 | TRBD1 | CASSESDRVDQPQHF | TGTGCCAGCAGTGAATCCGACAGGGTGGATCAGCCCCAGCATTTT
TRBJ2-1 | NA | TRBV2 | NA | CASSRVYNEQFF | TGTGCCAGCAGCAGGGTCTACAATGAGCAGTTCTTC
TRBJ1-2 | NA | TRBV3-1/TRBV3-2 | TRBD1 | CASSQATGVEGYTF | TGTGCCAGCAGCCAAGCAACAGGGGTGGAAGGCTACACCTTC
TRBJ1-2 | NA | TRBV5-6 | TRBD1 | CASSPLTGSGYTF | TGTGCCAGCAGCCCGCTGACAGGGAGTGGCTACACCTTC
TRBJ2-2 | NA | TRBV29-1 | TRBD2 | CSALPGLAGPWELFF | TGCAGCGCTCTACCCGGACTAGCGGGCCCCTGGGAGCTGTTTTTT
TRBJ2-2 | few | TRBV7-9 | NA | CASSLSSTGELFF | TGTGCCAGCAGCTTATCTTCGACCGGGGAGCTGTTTTTT
TRBJ1-2 | NA | TRBV27 | TRBD1 | CASSGYRGNYGYTF | TGTGCCAGCAGCGGCTACAGGGGCAACTATGGCTACACCTTC
TRBJ2-1 | NA | TRBV24-1 | TRBD2 | CATSDPLAGGLSEQFF | TGTGCCACCAGTGATCCACTAGCGGGGGGGCTCAGTGAGCAGTTCTTC
TRBJ1-2 | NA | TRBV7-6 | TRBD1 | CASSLEAGTGDGITF | TGTGCCAGCAGCTTAGAGGCAGGGACAGGGGACGGCATCACCTTC
TRBJ2-2 | NA | TRBV5-1 | NA | CASSLGQGGTGELFF | TGCGCCAGCAGCTTGGGGCAGGGAGGTACCGGGGAGCTGTTTTTT
TRBJ1-1 | NA | TRBV10-3 | NA | CAIRSGALNTEAFF | TGTGCCATCAGGAGCGGGGCGCTTAACACTGAAGCTTTCTTT
TRBJ2-3 | few | TRBV5-5 | TRBD1 | CASSFALQGTDTQYF | TGTGCCAGCAGCTTCGCTCTACAGGGGACAGATACGCAGTATTTT
TRBJ2-1 | once | TRBV5-1 | NA | CASSWGTEGNEQFF | TGCGCCAGCAGCTGGGGCACAGAAGGGAATGAGCAGTTCTTC
TRBJ1-4 | NA | TRBV2 | TRBD1 | CASGGDRGNEKLFF | TGTGCCAGCGGGGGGGACAGGGGGAATGAAAAACTGTTTTTT
TRBJ2-7 | NA | TRBV28 | TRBD2 | CASSSRAGGSPYEQYF | TGTGCCAGCAGTTCCAGGGCGGGAGGATCACCCTACGAGCAGTACTTC
TRBJ2-7 | NA | TRBV28 | TRBD1 | CASSLQGGDDEQYF | TGTGCCAGCAGTCTACAGGGGGGAGATGACGAGCAGTACTTC